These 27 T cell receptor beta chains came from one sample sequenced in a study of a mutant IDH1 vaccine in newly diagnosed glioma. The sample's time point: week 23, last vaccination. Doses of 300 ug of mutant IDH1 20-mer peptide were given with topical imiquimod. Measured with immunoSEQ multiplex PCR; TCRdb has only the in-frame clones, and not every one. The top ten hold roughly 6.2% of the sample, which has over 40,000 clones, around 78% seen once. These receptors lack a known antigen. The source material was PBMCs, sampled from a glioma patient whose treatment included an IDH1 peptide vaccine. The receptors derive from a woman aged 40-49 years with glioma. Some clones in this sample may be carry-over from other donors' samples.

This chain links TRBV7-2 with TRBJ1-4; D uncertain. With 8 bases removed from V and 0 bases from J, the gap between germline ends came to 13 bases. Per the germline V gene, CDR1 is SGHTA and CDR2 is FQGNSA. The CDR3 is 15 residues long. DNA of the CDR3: TGTGCCAGCGGCCTTAATAGGCCAACTAATGAAAAACTGTTTTTT. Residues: CASGLNRPTNEKLFF.

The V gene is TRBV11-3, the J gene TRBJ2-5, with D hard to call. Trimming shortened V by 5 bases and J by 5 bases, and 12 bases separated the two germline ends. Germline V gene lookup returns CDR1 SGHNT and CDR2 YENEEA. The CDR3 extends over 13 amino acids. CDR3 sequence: CASSPTSGETQYF. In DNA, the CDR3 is TGTGCCAGCAGCCCTACCAGTGGGGAGACCCAGTACTTC. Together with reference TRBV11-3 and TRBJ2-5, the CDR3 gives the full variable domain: EAGVVQSPRYKIIEKKQPVAFWCNPISGHNTLYWYLQNLGQGPELLIRYENEEAVDDSQLPKDRFSAERLKGVDSTLKIQPAELGDSAVYLCASSPTSGETQYFGPGTRLLVL.

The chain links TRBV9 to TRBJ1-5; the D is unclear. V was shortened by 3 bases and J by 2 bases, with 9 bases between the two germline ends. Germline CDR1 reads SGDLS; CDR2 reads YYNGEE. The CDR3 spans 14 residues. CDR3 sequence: CASSADMGNQPQHF. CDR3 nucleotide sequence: TGTGCCAGCAGCGCGGATATGGGCAATCAGCCCCAGCATTTT.

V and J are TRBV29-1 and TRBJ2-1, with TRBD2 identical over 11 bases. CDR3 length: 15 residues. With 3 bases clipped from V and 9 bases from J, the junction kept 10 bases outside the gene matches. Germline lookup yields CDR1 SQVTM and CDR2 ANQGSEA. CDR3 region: CSVDATSGGIGEQFF. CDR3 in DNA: TGCAGCGTTGATGCCACTAGCGGGGGAATCGGTGAGCAGTTCTTC.

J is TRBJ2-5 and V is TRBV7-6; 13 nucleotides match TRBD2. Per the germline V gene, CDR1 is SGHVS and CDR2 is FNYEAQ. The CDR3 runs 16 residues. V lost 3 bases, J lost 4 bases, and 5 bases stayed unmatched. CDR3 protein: CASSFGLAGEGETQYF. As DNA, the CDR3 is TGTGCCAGCAGCTTTGGACTAGCGGGGGAGGGAGAGACCCAGTACTTC.

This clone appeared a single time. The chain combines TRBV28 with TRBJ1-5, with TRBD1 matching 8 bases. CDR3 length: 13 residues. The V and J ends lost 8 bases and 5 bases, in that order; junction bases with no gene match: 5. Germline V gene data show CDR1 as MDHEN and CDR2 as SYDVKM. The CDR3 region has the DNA TGTGCCAGCTCGGACAGGGCGTATCAGCCCCAGCATTTT. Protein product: CASSDRAYQPQHF.

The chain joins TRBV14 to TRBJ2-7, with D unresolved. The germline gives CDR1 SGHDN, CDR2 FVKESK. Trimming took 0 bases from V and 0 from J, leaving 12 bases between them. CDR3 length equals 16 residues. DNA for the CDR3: TGTGCCAGCAGCCAAGAACGCCGCGGAAGCTCCTACGAGCAGTACTTC. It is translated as CASSQERRGSSYEQYF.

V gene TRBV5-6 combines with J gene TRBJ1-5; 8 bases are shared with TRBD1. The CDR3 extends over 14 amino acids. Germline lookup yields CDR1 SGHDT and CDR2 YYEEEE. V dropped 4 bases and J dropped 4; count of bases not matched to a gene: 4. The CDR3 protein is CASSIRQGNQPQHF. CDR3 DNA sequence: TGTGCCAGCAGCATTAGACAGGGGAATCAGCCCCAGCATTTT.

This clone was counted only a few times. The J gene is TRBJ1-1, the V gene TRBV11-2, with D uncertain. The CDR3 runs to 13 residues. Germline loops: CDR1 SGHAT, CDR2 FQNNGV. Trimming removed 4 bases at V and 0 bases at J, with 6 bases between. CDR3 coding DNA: TGTGCCAGCAGCTCCCCAATGAACACTGAAGCTTTCTTT. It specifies CASSSPMNTEAFF.

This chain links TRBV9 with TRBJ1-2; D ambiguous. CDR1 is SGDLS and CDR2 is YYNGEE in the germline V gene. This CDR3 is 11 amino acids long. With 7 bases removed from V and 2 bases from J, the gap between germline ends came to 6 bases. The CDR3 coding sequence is TGTGCCAGCGAGGACAACTATGGCTACACCTTC. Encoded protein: CASEDNYGYTF.

The DNA of the CDR3 is TGTGCCATCAGATCGTCGGCAGGCCGGAATGAGCAGTTCTTC. Translating gives CAIRSSAGRNEQFF. The chain uses TRBV10-3 and TRBJ2-1; D unresolved. This CDR3 has 14 residues. Trimming took off 6 bases at V and 7 bases at J, with 16 bases between the two ends. Germline assignment: CDR1 ENHRY and CDR2 SYGVKD.

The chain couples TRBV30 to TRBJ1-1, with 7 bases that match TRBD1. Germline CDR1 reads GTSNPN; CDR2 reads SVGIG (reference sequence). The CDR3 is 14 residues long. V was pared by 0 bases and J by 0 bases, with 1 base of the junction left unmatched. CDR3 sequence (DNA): TGTGCCTGGAGTGTGGACAGGCTGAACACTGAAGCTTTCTTT. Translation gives CAWSVDRLNTEAFF.

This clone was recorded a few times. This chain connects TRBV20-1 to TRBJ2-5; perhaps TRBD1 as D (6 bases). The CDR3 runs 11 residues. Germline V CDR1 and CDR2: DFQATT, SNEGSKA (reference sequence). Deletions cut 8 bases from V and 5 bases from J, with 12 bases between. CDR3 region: CSPRGTETQYF. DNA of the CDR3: TGCAGTCCAAGGGGGACGGAGACCCAGTACTTC.

DNA for the CDR3: TGTGCCACCGGATCCCGGGACGTTGCCTACGAGCAGTACTTC. Translating it yields CATGSRDVAYEQYF. V is TRBV15 and J is TRBJ2-7, with D perhaps TRBD1 or TRBD2 (5 bases each). The CDR3 sequence is 14 residues long. Germline V gene lookup returns CDR1 LNHNV and CDR2 YYDKDF (reference sequence). Trimming removed 8 bases from V and 2 bases from J, with 16 bases in between.

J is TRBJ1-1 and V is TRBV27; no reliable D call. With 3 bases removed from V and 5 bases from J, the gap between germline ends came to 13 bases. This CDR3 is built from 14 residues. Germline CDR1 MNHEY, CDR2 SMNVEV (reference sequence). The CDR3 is CASSLAPGGTEAFF. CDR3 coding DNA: TGTGCCAGCAGTTTGGCCCCGGGCGGGACTGAAGCTTTCTTT.

CDR3 region: CASSPEVNTGELFF. As DNA, the CDR3 is TGTGCCAGCAGCCCGGAGGTGAACACCGGGGAGCTGTTTTTT. This chain joins TRBV7-9 and TRBJ2-2, with D possibly matching TRBD2 (5 bases). V lost 5 bases, J lost 1 base, and 8 bases lay in between. The CDR3 runs 14 residues. In germline, CDR1 is SEHNR, CDR2 FQNEAQ (reference sequence).

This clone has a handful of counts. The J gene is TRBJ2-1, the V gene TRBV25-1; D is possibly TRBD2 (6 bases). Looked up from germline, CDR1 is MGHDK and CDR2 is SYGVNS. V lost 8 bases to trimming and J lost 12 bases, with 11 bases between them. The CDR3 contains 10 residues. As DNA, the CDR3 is TGTGCCAGCCAGGCGGGACGGCAGTTCTTC. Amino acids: CASQAGRQFF.

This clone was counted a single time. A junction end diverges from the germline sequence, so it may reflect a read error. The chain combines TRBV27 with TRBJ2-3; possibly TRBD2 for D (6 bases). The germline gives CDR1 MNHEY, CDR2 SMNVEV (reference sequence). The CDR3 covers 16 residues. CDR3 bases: TGTGCCAGCAGTGTATCATGGAGGGGCTCCCGCGATACGCAGTATTTT. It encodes CASSVSWRGSRDTQYF.

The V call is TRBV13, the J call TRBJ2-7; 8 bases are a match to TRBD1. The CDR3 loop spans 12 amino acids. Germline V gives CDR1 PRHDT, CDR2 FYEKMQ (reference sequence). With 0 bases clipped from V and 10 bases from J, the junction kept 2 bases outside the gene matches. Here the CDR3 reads CASSLGGQGQYF. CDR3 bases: TGTGCCAGCAGCTTAGGAGGACAGGGCCAGTACTTC.

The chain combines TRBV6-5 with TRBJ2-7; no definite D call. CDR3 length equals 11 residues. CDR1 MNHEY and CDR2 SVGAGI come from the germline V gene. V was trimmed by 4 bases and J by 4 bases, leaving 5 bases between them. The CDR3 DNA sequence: TGTGCCAGCAGTTCTAGGTACGAGCAGTACTTC. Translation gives CASSSRYEQYF.

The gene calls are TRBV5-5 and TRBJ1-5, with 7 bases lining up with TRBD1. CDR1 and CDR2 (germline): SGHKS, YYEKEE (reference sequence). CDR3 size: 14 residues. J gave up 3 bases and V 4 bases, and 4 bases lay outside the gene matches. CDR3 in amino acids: CASSTDRTNQPQHF. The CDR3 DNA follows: TGTGCCAGCAGCACGGACAGGACCAATCAGCCCCAGCATTTT.

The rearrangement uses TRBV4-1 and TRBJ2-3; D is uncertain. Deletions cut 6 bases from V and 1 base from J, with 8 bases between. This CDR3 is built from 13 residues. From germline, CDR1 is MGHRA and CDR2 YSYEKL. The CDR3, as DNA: TGCGCCAGCAGGGGCGAGGGCACAGATACGCAGTATTTT. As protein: CASRGEGTDTQYF.

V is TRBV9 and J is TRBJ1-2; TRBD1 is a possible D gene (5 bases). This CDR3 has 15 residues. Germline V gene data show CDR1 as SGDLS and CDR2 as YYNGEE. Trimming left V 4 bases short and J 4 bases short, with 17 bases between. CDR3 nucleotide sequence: TGTGCCAGCAGCACGTCGGGGGGGGTCGGCTATGGCTACACCTTC. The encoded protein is CASSTSGGVGYGYTF.

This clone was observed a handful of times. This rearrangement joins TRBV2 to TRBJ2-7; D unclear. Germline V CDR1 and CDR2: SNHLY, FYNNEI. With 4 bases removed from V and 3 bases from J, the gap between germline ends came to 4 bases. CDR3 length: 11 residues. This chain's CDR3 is CASSVGYEQYF. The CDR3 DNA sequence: TGTGCCAGCAGTGTGGGCTACGAGCAGTACTTC.

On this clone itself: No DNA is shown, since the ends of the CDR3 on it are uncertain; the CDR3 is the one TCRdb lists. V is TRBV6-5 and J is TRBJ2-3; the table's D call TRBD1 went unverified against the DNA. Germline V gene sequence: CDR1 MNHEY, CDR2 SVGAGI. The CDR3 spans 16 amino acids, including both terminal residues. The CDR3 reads CASSSSDRVFTDTQYF.

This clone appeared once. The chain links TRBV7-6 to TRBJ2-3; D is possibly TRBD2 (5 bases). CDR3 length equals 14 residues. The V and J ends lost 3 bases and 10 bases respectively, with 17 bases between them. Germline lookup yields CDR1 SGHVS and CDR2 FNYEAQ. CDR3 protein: CASSLGAEVVAQYF. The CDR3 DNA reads TGTGCCAGCAGCTTGGGCGCGGAGGTGGTTGCGCAGTATTTT.

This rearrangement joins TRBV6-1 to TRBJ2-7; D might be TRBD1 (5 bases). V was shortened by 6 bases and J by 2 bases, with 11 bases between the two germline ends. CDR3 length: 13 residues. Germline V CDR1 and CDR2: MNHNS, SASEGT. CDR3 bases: TGTGCCAGCAGGATCGGACACCCCTACGAGCAGTACTTC. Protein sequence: CASRIGHPYEQYF.